What follows describes a single TCR beta chain. What it binds is unknown. The data derive from a study of T-cell reconstitution after alpha-beta-depleted transplantation in children. Study conclusions and caveats: Surviving recipient T cells and intrathymic progenitors accounted for some patients' high TCRbeta diversity at day 60.

The authors prepared the TCRbeta library with unique molecular identifiers. TCRdb re-called the PCR reads through MiXCR, storing one row per CDR3 protein. This table holds about 200,000 distinct CDR3 sequences, 5.5% to 7% found once. This sample comprised PBMCs, obtained before TCRalphabeta/CD19-depleted stem cell transplant. The TCR sequence derives from a boy aged 2 to 10 with acute lymphoblastic leukemia, due to receive a stem cell transplant.

In DNA, the CDR3 is TGTGCCAGCAGCCCACTGGGGCAGAACACTGAAGCTTTCTTT. Encoded protein: CASSPLGQNTEAFF. The chain employs TRBV4-2 and TRBJ1-1; tentative D call: TRBD1 (5 bases). The CDR3 is made up of 14 amino acids. The V and J ends lost 4 bases and 1 base respectively, with 10 bases between them. CDR1 LGHNA and CDR2 YNFKEQ come from the germline V gene.